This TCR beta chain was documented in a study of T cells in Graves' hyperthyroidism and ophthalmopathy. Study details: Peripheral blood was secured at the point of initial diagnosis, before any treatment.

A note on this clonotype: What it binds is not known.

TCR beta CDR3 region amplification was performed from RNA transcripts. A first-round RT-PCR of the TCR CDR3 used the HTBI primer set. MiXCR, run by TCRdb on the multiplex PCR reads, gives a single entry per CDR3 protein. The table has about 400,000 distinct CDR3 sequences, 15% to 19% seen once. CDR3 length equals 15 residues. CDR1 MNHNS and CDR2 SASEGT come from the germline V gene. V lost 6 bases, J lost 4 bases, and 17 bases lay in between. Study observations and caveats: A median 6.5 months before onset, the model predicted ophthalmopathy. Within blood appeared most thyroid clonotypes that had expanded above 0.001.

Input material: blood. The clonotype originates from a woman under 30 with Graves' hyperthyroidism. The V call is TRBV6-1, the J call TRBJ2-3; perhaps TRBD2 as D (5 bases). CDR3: CASSPTGSIADTQYF. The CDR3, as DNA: TGTGCCAGCAGCCCCACGGGGAGTATAGCAGATACGCAGTATTTT.